The entry below describes one TCR beta chain. Original processing methods: How many nucleated cells were present was estimated from reference gene primer amplification. This table comes from immunoSEQ multiplex PCR, and its TCRdb copy is limited to in-frame clones, with some not included. Clonal size and the V and J genes are those of that table, whereas D and trimming came from the DNA. In the table there are 70,000 to 90,000 clones, roughly 78% of which are singletons. The sample comes from a study of blood T cell repertoires in COVID-19. Study-wide background: Some COVID-19 samples were acute and others convalescent; all came from the United States, Italy and Spain. PBMCs, B-cell-depleted T cells, or T cells provided the cDNA or gDNA that made up the material.

Germline lookup yields CDR1 MDHEN and CDR2 SYDVKM. This CDR3 spans 14 amino acids. The V segment lost 4 bases and the J segment 5 bases; nucleotides outside the gene matches: 4. The specimen sequenced was peripheral blood. The receptor comes from a woman of 80 years or more with acute or convalescent COVID-19. The rearrangement uses TRBV28 and TRBJ1-1; 10 positions match TRBD1. The CDR3: CASSSGTGVTEAFF. The CDR3 nucleotides are TGTGCCAGCAGTTCTGGGACAGGGGTTACTGAAGCTTTCTTT.